This is a list of T cell receptor beta chains from one sample in a study of naive and memory T cell subsets. In TCRdb, the UMI-ligation and nested PCR reads were re-called with MiXCR into one record per CDR3 protein. The sample includes about 85,000 distinct CDR3 sequences, around 13% of them seen just once. The sequenced sample was central memory CD4+ T cells from blood. Source of these receptors: a human donor in good health. The CDR3 runs from the conserved cysteine through the conserved F or W. Fields, in order: clone size, V gene, D gene, J gene, CDR3 DNA, CDR3 protein. The D gene is left open where the match is weak. A row's size may be missing; if present it is once, few, many or a size class.

clone size: -
V gene: TRBV20-1
D gene: TRBD1
J gene: TRBJ2-3
CDR3 DNA: TGCAGTGCTAGAGATTGGACAGGGGGCGCAGATACGCAGTATTTT
CDR3 protein: CSARDWTGGADTQYF

clone size: many
V gene: TRBV12-3/TRBV12-4
D gene: TRBD2
J gene: TRBJ2-2
CDR3 DNA: TGTGCCAGCAGGCCAGGACTAGCGAACACCGGGGAGCTGTTTTTT
CDR3 protein: CASRPGLANTGELFF

clone size: -
V gene: TRBV29-1
D gene: -
J gene: TRBJ2-1
CDR3 DNA: TGCAGCGTTAGACAGGGGAGTAGCGGGAGTTCCTACAATGAGCAGTTCTTC
CDR3 protein: CSVRQGSSGSSYNEQFF

clone size: few
V gene: TRBV6-5
D gene: -
J gene: TRBJ2-7
CDR3 DNA: TGTGCCAGCAGGCCACTAGGTACCTCCTACGAGCAGTACTTC
CDR3 protein: CASRPLGTSYEQYF

clone size: many
V gene: TRBV24-1
D gene: TRBD1
J gene: TRBJ2-6
CDR3 DNA: TGTGCCACCAGTGAGGGACAGGGGGGCTTCGTCTCTGGGGCCAACGTCCTGACTTTC
CDR3 protein: CATSEGQGGFVSGANVLTF

clone size: many
V gene: TRBV20-1
D gene: TRBD1
J gene: TRBJ1-5
CDR3 DNA: TGCAGTGCTAGAGATAGTGTTCGGACAGGTAGCAATCAGCCCCAGCATTTT
CDR3 protein: CSARDSVRTGSNQPQHF

clone size: -
V gene: TRBV2
D gene: -
J gene: TRBJ2-1
CDR3 DNA: TGTGCCAGCATGCTGGGCACCTACAATGAGCAGTTCTTC
CDR3 protein: CASMLGTYNEQFF

clone size: few
V gene: TRBV5-1
D gene: -
J gene: TRBJ1-1
CDR3 DNA: TGCGCCAGCACCTTGACCCCTTCAATCGTCACTGAAGCTTTCTTT
CDR3 protein: CASTLTPSIVTEAFF

clone size: many
V gene: TRBV30
D gene: -
J gene: TRBJ1-6
CDR3 DNA: TGTGCCACCCGACCGAGCTCCTATAATTCACCCCTCCACTTT
CDR3 protein: CATRPSSYNSPLHF

clone size: -
V gene: TRBV7-6
D gene: -
J gene: TRBJ2-1
CDR3 DNA: TGTGCCAGCAGCTTAGACCCAGGGAACCACAATGAGCAGTTCTTC
CDR3 protein: CASSLDPGNHNEQFF

clone size: -
V gene: TRBV28
D gene: TRBD1
J gene: TRBJ2-1
CDR3 DNA: TGTGCCAGCACAGGACAGGGGGCTAAAGGTGAGCAGTTCTTC
CDR3 protein: CASTGQGAKGEQFF

clone size: -
V gene: TRBV7-9
D gene: -
J gene: TRBJ2-6
CDR3 DNA: TGTGCCAGCAGCTCCTCAGGCTCTGGGGCCAACGTCCTGACTTTC
CDR3 protein: CASSSSGSGANVLTF

clone size: many
V gene: TRBV10-3
D gene: TRBD2
J gene: TRBJ2-3
CDR3 DNA: TGTGCCATCAGTGAGTCACGAAAAGGTCTACTACTAGCGGGAGGGCCGGGGGGCACAGATACGCAGTATTTT
CDR3 protein: CAISESRKGLLLAGGPGGTDTQYF

clone size: few
V gene: TRBV25-1
D gene: TRBD1
J gene: TRBJ1-2
CDR3 DNA: TGTGCCAGCAGTCCCAATTTGGACAGGGCCTATGGCTACACCTTC
CDR3 protein: CASSPNLDRAYGYTF

clone size: many
V gene: TRBV5-1
D gene: -
J gene: TRBJ2-7
CDR3 DNA: TGCGCCAGCAGCGGCCGGGACGTCTCCTACGAGCAGTACTTC
CDR3 protein: CASSGRDVSYEQYF

clone size: -
V gene: TRBV5-6
D gene: -
J gene: TRBJ2-7
CDR3 DNA: TGTGCCAGCAGAGGATCGCGCGAGCAGTACTTC
CDR3 protein: CASRGSREQYF

clone size: -
V gene: TRBV20-1
D gene: -
J gene: TRBJ2-7
CDR3 DNA: TGCAGTGCTAGAACCACCGCGGCCGTTTACGAGCAGTACTTC
CDR3 protein: CSARTTAAVYEQYF

clone size: -
V gene: TRBV29-1
D gene: TRBD2
J gene: TRBJ2-7
CDR3 DNA: TGCAGCGTCACGACTAGCGGGATAATCGAGCAGTACTTC
CDR3 protein: CSVTTSGIIEQYF

clone size: -
V gene: TRBV7-9
D gene: -
J gene: TRBJ1-3
CDR3 DNA: TGTGCCAGCAGCCCAACTGGCAGCTATGGAAACACCATATATTTT
CDR3 protein: CASSPTGSYGNTIYF

clone size: -
V gene: TRBV2
D gene: -
J gene: TRBJ1-5
CDR3 DNA: TGTGCCAGCAGTGAGGATGGGCAGCCCCAGCATTTT
CDR3 protein: CASSEDGQPQHF

clone size: -
V gene: TRBV7-2
D gene: -
J gene: TRBJ2-3
CDR3 DNA: TGTGCCAGCAGCCCGGACGGGGCCCAGGGTACGCAGTATTTT
CDR3 protein: CASSPDGAQGTQYF

clone size: -
V gene: TRBV28
D gene: TRBD2
J gene: TRBJ2-3
CDR3 DNA: TGTGCCAGCAGTCTGGCGGGAGGAGTAGATACGCAGTATTTT
CDR3 protein: CASSLAGGVDTQYF

clone size: few
V gene: TRBV11-2
D gene: -
J gene: TRBJ2-3
CDR3 DNA: TGTGCCAGCAGCTTAGATCGTCAGCCCACAGATACGCAGTATTTT
CDR3 protein: CASSLDRQPTDTQYF

clone size: -
V gene: TRBV12-3/TRBV12-4
D gene: -
J gene: TRBJ2-1
CDR3 DNA: TGTGCCAGCAGTCGTACAGGGGGGGACCTAAATGAGCAGTTCTTC
CDR3 protein: CASSRTGGDLNEQFF

clone size: -
V gene: TRBV12-3/TRBV12-4
D gene: -
J gene: TRBJ2-5
CDR3 DNA: TGTGCCAGCAGTTTAGAAGCTAGCTTCCAAGAGACCCAGTACTTC
CDR3 protein: CASSLEASFQETQYF

clone size: many
V gene: TRBV29-1
D gene: -
J gene: TRBJ1-1
CDR3 DNA: TGCAGCGCCAAGATGAACACTGAAGCTTTCTTT
CDR3 protein: CSAKMNTEAFF

clone size: -
V gene: TRBV3-1
D gene: -
J gene: TRBJ2-5
CDR3 DNA: TGTGCCAGCAGCCTGACAGGACCCTGGTCAGAGACCCAGTACTTC
CDR3 protein: CASSLTGPWSETQYF

clone size: -
V gene: TRBV20-1
D gene: TRBD2
J gene: TRBJ2-3
CDR3 DNA: TGCAGTGCTTATCGGGTGCGCGGGAGGGCTAGCACAGATACGCAGTATTTT
CDR3 protein: CSAYRVRGRASTDTQYF

clone size: -
V gene: TRBV29-1
D gene: TRBD1
J gene: TRBJ1-2
CDR3 DNA: TGCAGCGTTGCGACCCTGGGGACAGGGCGCGGCTACACCTTC
CDR3 protein: CSVATLGTGRGYTF

clone size: -
V gene: TRBV6-5
D gene: -
J gene: TRBJ2-7
CDR3 DNA: TGTGCCAGCAGTTACTCGGGTCCGGGACACTTGAGCTCCTACGAGCAGTACTTC
CDR3 protein: CASSYSGPGHLSSYEQYF

clone size: -
V gene: TRBV4-3
D gene: TRBD1
J gene: TRBJ2-3
CDR3 DNA: TGCGCCAGCAGCCAAGATCGGGACAGGGGCTCTAATACGCAGTATTTT
CDR3 protein: CASSQDRDRGSNTQYF